This T cell receptor beta chain was captured in a study of shared clonotypes between healthy human individuals. Assay used: immunoSEQ multiplex PCR; TCRdb lists only in-frame clones, some missing. This repertoire shows millions of clones, approximately 95% found once; its top ten account for 0.39%. The study separated CD4+ cells into CD45RA+ naive and CD45RA-negative memory subsets. Germline CDR1 is SGHTS and CDR2 is YDEGEE. The CDR3 runs 15 residues. Trimming removed 4 bases at V and 0 bases at J, with 13 bases between. The TCR comes from a man between 18 and 35 years old in good health. Some clones in this sample may be carry-over from other donors' samples. The chain joins TRBV5-8 to TRBJ1-1, with D uncertain. The specimen was naive CD4+ T cells from PBMCs. Indicated subset: CD45RA+ positively selected. The CDR3 reads CASSPIRGMNTEAFF. DNA for the CDR3: TGTGCCAGCAGCCCTATCAGAGGGATGAACACTGAAGCTTTCTTT.